The clone carrying this T cell receptor (beta chain) was recorded at least ten times. Its antigen is currently unknown. Sequencing ends 3 residues short of the CDR3 end; the germline J gene provides the rest. CVID and control samples used equivalent genomic DNA input. Sequencing was performed with immunoSEQ multiplex PCR; in TCRdb, only in-frame clones are kept and a portion is missing. The sample has about 66,000 clones, none seen only once. Germline V gives CDR1 MDHEN, CDR2 SYDVKM. The CDR3 sequence is 13 residues long. V lost 5 bases to trimming and J lost 5 bases, with 12 bases between them. The data belong to a study of T cell clonality in common variable immunodeficiency. Heparinized whole blood, about 5 to 8.5 ml, came from each donor. Regarding the study as a whole: Common variable immunodeficiency TCR beta sequences reportedly had fewer deletions and N-nucleotide insertions.

This receptor was taken from a person aged 18 to 70 in good health. This chain connects TRBV28 to TRBJ1-2; D gene uncertain. The sample comprised peripheral blood mononuclear cells. CDR3 in amino acids: CASSPPGRYGYTF. The CDR3 bases that were read are TGTGCCAGCAGTCCCCCTGGGCGATATGGC.